This is a list of T cell receptor beta chains from one sample in a study of human T cells and chemical hapten exposure. In TCRdb, the RACE reads were re-called with MiXCR into one record per CDR3 protein. The profile shows fewer than 130,000 distinct CDR3 sequences, 9.5% to 11% of them singletons. Material: whole blood, obtained in connection with sensitization to the hapten diphenylcyclopropenone (DPC). These receptors were taken from a woman aged 40-49 years with alopecia areata. Some clones in this sample may be carry-over from other donors' samples. Each CDR3 is given with its conserved first and last residue. D genes are given only for firm matches. Clone size is given for some rows only: seen once, a few or many times, or a class if the clone is expanded.

V	D	size	J	CDR3	DNA
TRBV20-1	.	many	TRBJ2-1	CSASEVQFF	TGCAGTGCTTCGGAGGTGCAGTTCTTC
TRBV5-4	.	many	TRBJ2-3	CASTTKLGGSSDTQYF	TGTGCCAGCACCACCAAGTTAGGGGGGAGTTCGGATACGCAGTATTTT
TRBV5-6	.	many	TRBJ2-4	CASSSTGVAKNIQYF	TGTGCCAGCAGCTCCACGGGGGTAGCCAAAAACATTCAGTACTTC
TRBV4-3	TRBD1	many	TRBJ1-2	CASSQGRGGQGVGYTF	TGCGCCAGCAGCCAAGGCAGGGGGGGACAGGGAGTTGGCTACACCTTC
TRBV28	.	.	TRBJ2-1	CASSLAPEGRFF	TGTGCCAGCAGTTTAGCCCCAGAGGGACGGTTCTTC
TRBV6-1	.	few	TRBJ1-6	CASEGQGNSPLHF	TGTGCCAGCGAGGGGCAGGGCAACTCACCCCTCCACTTT
TRBV6-6	TRBD1	.	TRBJ2-1	CASTDMRGTAHNEQFF	TGTGCCAGCACCGACATGAGGGGGACAGCACACAATGAGCAGTTCTTC
TRBV6-5	.	many	TRBJ1-6	CASSRDRNSPLHF	TGTGCCAGCAGTCGCGACAGGAATTCACCCCTCCACTTT
TRBV20-1	.	many	TRBJ1-1	CSARVGITGTEAFF	TGCAGTGCTAGGGTCGGGATTACTGGCACTGAAGCTTTCTTT
TRBV16	TRBD1	few	TRBJ1-5	CASSQRTGLGRSNQPQHF	TGTGCCAGCAGCCAACGGACAGGCCTCGGACGTAGCAATCAGCCCCAGCATTTT
TRBV29-1	TRBD2	.	TRBJ2-1	CSATGGGTSGRAPFF	TGCAGCGCGACAGGGGGTGGGACTAGCGGGAGGGCCCCGTTCTTC
TRBV3-1	.	.	TRBJ2-7	CASSRRGQDKQYF	TGTGCCAGCAGCCGAAGGGGCCAGGACAAGCAGTACTTC
TRBV18	.	many	TRBJ2-6	CASSPSSGANVLTF	TGTGCCAGCAGCCCTAGCTCTGGGGCCAACGTCCTGACTTTC
TRBV29-1	TRBD2	many	TRBJ2-1	CSVEDRSKAGGHNEQFF	TGCAGCGTTGAAGACCGTTCCAAAGCGGGAGGGCACAATGAGCAGTTCTTC
TRBV10-1	.	many	TRBJ2-2	CASSESAAHDGTGELFF	TGCGCCAGCAGTGAGTCGGCAGCACATGATGGCACCGGGGAGCTGTTTTTT
TRBV6-2/TRBV6-3	TRBD2	many	TRBJ2-1	CASSYSPGLAGSSYNEQFF	TGTGCCAGCAGTTACTCCCCGGGACTAGCGGGTAGCTCCTACAATGAGCAGTTCTTC
TRBV27	TRBD1	few	TRBJ2-7	CASRIRTDRDEQYF	TGTGCCAGCAGGATTAGAACAGACAGGGACGAGCAGTACTTC
TRBV7-9	.	many	TRBJ2-7	CASSPAARTGTYEQYF	TGTGCCAGCAGCCCTGCGGCCAGGACGGGGACTTACGAGCAGTACTTC
TRBV29-1	TRBD1	many	TRBJ2-2	CSVWTGEVTGELFF	TGCAGCGTTTGGACAGGGGAGGTCACCGGGGAGCTGTTTTTT
TRBV27	.	many	TRBJ2-3	CASSFMGLTPDTQYF	TGTGCCAGCAGTTTCATGGGACTGACCCCGGATACGCAGTATTTT
TRBV7-3	.	many	TRBJ1-1	CASSSTENTEAFF	TGTGCCAGCAGCTCGACAGAAAACACTGAAGCTTTCTTT
TRBV7-2	TRBD2	.	TRBJ2-2	CASSLGGGTSGRGTGELFF	TGTGCCAGCAGCTTAGGGGGTGGGACCAGCGGGAGAGGCACCGGGGAGCTGTTTTTT
TRBV6-1	.	.	TRBJ1-5	CASSARVRPQHF	TGTGCCAGCAGTGCCAGGGTTCGGCCCCAGCATTTT
TRBV4-2	TRBD2	few	TRBJ2-3	CASSQDPSGGGTDTQYF	TGTGCCAGCAGCCAGGATCCTAGCGGGGGGGGCACAGATACGCAGTATTTT
TRBV19	TRBD1	many	TRBJ2-4	CASSIDRDRASQLAKNIQYF	TGTGCCAGTAGTATCGATCGGGACAGGGCGAGTCAGCTAGCCAAAAACATTCAGTACTTC
TRBV7-2	.	many	TRBJ1-3	CASSLGEGPRQPGNTIYF	TGTGCCAGCAGCTTAGGGGAGGGGCCCCGTCAACCAGGAAACACCATATATTTT
TRBV18	.	.	TRBJ1-2	CASSPPGPVVGYTF	TGTGCCAGCTCACCCCCTGGCCCGGTCGTTGGCTACACCTTC
TRBV9	.	many	TRBJ1-1	CASSVGHPTEAFF	TGTGCCAGCAGCGTAGGCCATCCGACTGAAGCTTTCTTT
TRBV9	.	.	TRBJ2-7	CASSPSSSSYEQYF	TGTGCCAGCAGCCCGTCCTCGAGCTCCTACGAGCAGTACTTC
TRBV4-2	.	many	TRBJ2-3	CASSQDPPGARTDTQYF	TGTGCCAGCAGCCAAGATCCCCCGGGAGCGAGAACAGATACGCAGTATTTT
TRBV18	.	many	TRBJ2-5	CASSSQRQETQYF	TGTGCCAGCTCATCACAACGCCAAGAGACCCAGTACTTC
TRBV11-2	.	many	TRBJ1-5	CASSSGTDSNQPQHF	TGTGCCAGCAGCTCCGGGACGGATAGCAATCAGCCCCAGCATTTT
TRBV4-2	TRBD1	many	TRBJ1-1	CANSQPGTGANTEAFF	TGTGCCAACAGCCAGCCCGGGACAGGGGCGAACACTGAAGCTTTCTTT
TRBV11-2	TRBD2	many	TRBJ2-5	CASSLSRAGGRETQYF	TGTGCCAGCAGCTTATCTAGAGCGGGGGGGCGAGAGACCCAGTACTTC
TRBV27	.	many	TRBJ1-3	CASSRDGPVSGNTIYF	TGTGCCAGCAGCCGGGACGGACCCGTCTCTGGAAACACCATATATTTT
TRBV12-3/TRBV12-4	TRBD1	.	TRBJ2-1	CASSLDRGREQFF	TGTGCCAGCAGTCTCGACAGGGGCCGTGAGCAGTTCTTC
TRBV20-1	TRBD1	few	TRBJ1-4	CSARGAGGGYSEKLFF	TGCAGTGCTAGAGGGGCAGGGGGCGGGTATAGCGAAAAACTGTTTTTT